The rows below give T cell receptor beta chains drawn from one sample of a study of monozygotic twins with inflammatory bowel disease. From its re-call of the 5' RACE reads, TCRdb lists each CDR3 protein once, without DNA. The sample's table shows about 380,000 distinct CDR3 sequences. Specimen: blood. The origin of the receptors is a human donor with ulcerative colitis or Crohn's disease, or a healthy co-twin of an affected twin (not recorded which). Each CDR3 is given with its conserved first and last residue.

V gene	J gene	CDR3 protein
TRBV9	TRBJ2-3	CASSVVGTTDTQYF
TRBV27	TRBJ2-1	CASSIQGPNEQFF
TRBV12-3/TRBV12-4	TRBJ1-1	CASSSTVNTEAFF
TRBV20-1	TRBJ1-5	CSARDQGAVGHQPQHF
TRBV7-9	TRBJ2-1	CASSLAADSNYNEQFF
TRBV20-1	TRBJ1-4	CSARDSGTGEKKLFF
TRBV20-1	TRBJ1-6	CSARKYTGIADNSPLHF
TRBV6-2/TRBV6-3	TRBJ2-1	CASRDTGGEYNEQFF
TRBV7-2	TRBJ2-4	CASSLGAGLNMQYF
TRBV14	TRBJ1-1	CASSQWTGGYTEAFF
TRBV27	TRBJ2-7	CASSLWSRAGTRRYF
TRBV7-9	TRBJ2-3	CASSYTSGGNTDTQYF
TRBV2	TRBJ2-5	CASSDPELAGKETQYF
TRBV7-2	TRBJ1-1	CASSLLGGRAEAFF
TRBV7-9	TRBJ2-5	CASSLVLAAETQYF
TRBV9	TRBJ1-1	CASSSRQGAYTEAFF
TRBV20-1	TRBJ2-1	CSARDGVGTYNEQFF